This is a list of T cell receptor beta chains from one sample in a study of T cell responses to AZD1222 COVID-19 vaccine. Sequencing used immunoSEQ multiplex PCR; TCRdb keeps in-frame clones, though not all of them. The data contain roughly 120,000 clones, 80% to 90% of them singletons. Sequencing used peripheral blood, obtained on day 0 of MenACWY control vaccination. Receptor source: an adult in good health. Both conserved end residues are part of each CDR3. D genes are given only for firm matches. The listing skips clone size in some rows; elsewhere it reads once, few, many or a size class.

CDR3 protein,CDR3 DNA,D gene,J gene,clone size,V gene
CASSFAGVGKDEQYF,TGTGCCAGCAGCTTCGCCGGGGTGGGGAAGGACGAGCAGTACTTC,-,TRBJ2-7,-,TRBV7-9
CASSHPPRARGSSTDTQYF,TGTGCCAGCAGCCACCCACCTCGGGCCCGGGGTTCTAGCACAGATACGCAGTATTTT,-,TRBJ2-3,-,TRBV7-9
CATSIPIASHSYEQYF,TGTGCCACCAGCATCCCCATCGCCAGCCACTCCTACGAGCAGTACTTC,-,TRBJ2-7,-,TRBV15
CASSRRETDTLDFNYGYTF,TGTGCCAGCTCACGCCGGGAAACGGACACCCTCGACTTTAACTATGGCTACACCTTC,-,TRBJ1-2,-,TRBV18
CATSVAGGSTGELFF,TGTGCCACCAGTGTGGCAGGGGGTTCCACCGGGGAGCTGTTTTTT,TRBD1,TRBJ2-2,-,TRBV24-1
CASSSRPGGSSLEQFF,TGTGCCAGCAGTTCCCGACCGGGAGGAAGTTCCCTCGAGCAGTTCTTC,TRBD2,TRBJ2-1,-,TRBV27
CATSRGAGRGTGELFF,TGTGCCACCAGCAGAGGGGCCGGGCGGGGCACCGGGGAGCTGTTTTTT,-,TRBJ2-2,-,TRBV15
CSVRDRDGDGYTF,TGCAGCGTGAGGGACAGGGATGGGGATGGCTACACCTTC,TRBD1,TRBJ1-2,few,TRBV29-1
CASKNTGWGSGELFF,TGTGCCAGCAAAAATACGGGTTGGGGCAGCGGGGAGCTGTTTTTT,-,TRBJ2-2,-,TRBV2
CASSLGQGESTEAFF,TGTGCCAGCAGCTTAGGACAGGGGGAGAGCACTGAAGCTTTCTTT,TRBD1,TRBJ1-1,-,TRBV7-9
CASSFFPGSPLHF,TGTGCCAGCAGCTTCTTTCCGGGTTCACCCCTCCACTTT,-,TRBJ1-6,-,TRBV7-2
CASSLDGGRAQEQYF,TGCGCCAGCAGCTTGGACGGCGGGAGGGCGCAGGAGCAGTACTTC,TRBD2,TRBJ2-7,-,TRBV5-1
CASSAWTSGITPNEQFF,TGTGCCAGCAGCGCCTGGACTAGCGGGATTACCCCCAATGAGCAGTTCTTC,TRBD2,TRBJ2-1,-,TRBV11-2
CATPTPEAFF,TGTGCCACACCCACCCCCGAAGCTTTCTTT,-,TRBJ1-1,many,TRBV10-3
CASSESTDTQYF,TGTGCCAGCAGCGAGAGCACAGATACGCAGTATTTT,-,TRBJ2-3,once,TRBV9
CASSYPSGEETQYF,TGTGCCAGCAGCTACCCGTCAGGCGAAGAGACCCAGTACTTC,-,TRBJ2-5,-,TRBV28
CASSQGRTSGSYEQYF,TGTGCCAGCAGCCAGGGAAGGACTAGCGGGAGTTACGAGCAGTACTTC,TRBD2,TRBJ2-7,-,TRBV14
CASSPAGQGNPYEQYF,TGTGCCAGTAGTCCCGCGGGACAGGGGAACCCTTACGAGCAGTACTTC,TRBD1,TRBJ2-7,-,TRBV19
CARGRNGGLGYEQYF,TGTGCGAGGGGCAGGAATGGGGGGTTGGGTTACGAGCAGTACTTC,-,TRBJ2-7,-,TRBV21-1
CAWRAGGGNTIYF,TGTGCCTGGAGGGCAGGAGGAGGAAACACCATATATTTT,-,TRBJ1-3,-,TRBV30
CASSGGNSPLHF,TGTGCCAGTAGTGGGGGTAATTCACCCCTCCACTTT,-,TRBJ1-6,-,TRBV19
CASSEGGDGYTF,TGTGCCAGCAGTGAAGGCGGGGATGGCTACACCTTC,-,TRBJ1-2,-,TRBV25-1
CASSQVLTDPQPQHF,TGTGCCAGCAGCCAAGTATTGACTGACCCTCAGCCCCAGCATTTT,-,TRBJ1-5,-,TRBV14
CATSDGTPIGDTQYF,TGTGCCACCAGTGACGGGACTCCAATCGGGGATACGCAGTATTTT,-,TRBJ2-3,-,TRBV24-1
CASSFGTPAEQYF,TGTGCCAGCAGCTTTGGGACCCCAGCGGAGCAGTACTTC,-,TRBJ2-7,-,TRBV5-4
CATSDEGFAGELFF,TGTGCCACCAGTGATGAAGGTTTCGCCGGGGAGCTGTTTTTT,-,TRBJ2-2,-,TRBV24-1
CASSEGQRTDTQYF,TGTGCCAGCAGCGAAGGACAGCGCACAGATACGCAGTATTTT,-,TRBJ2-3,-,TRBV9
CASSPERGGPSSYEQYF,TGTGCCAGCAGCCCGGAGCGTGGGGGTCCTAGCTCCTACGAGCAGTACTTC,-,TRBJ2-7,-,TRBV5-4
CSAMGGALAAFF,TGCAGCGCCATGGGAGGGGCCTTGGCGGCTTTCTTT,-,TRBJ1-1,-,TRBV29-1
CASSLRVATNEKLFF,TGTGCCAGCAGCCTAAGGGTTGCAACTAATGAAAAACTGTTTTTT,-,TRBJ1-4,-,TRBV2
CASSITGTHQETQYF,TGTGCCAGCAGCATAACCGGGACTCACCAAGAGACCCAGTACTTC,-,TRBJ2-5,-,TRBV7-9
CASSLGGSTDTQYF,TGTGCCAGCAGCTTAGGGGGCAGCACAGATACGCAGTATTTT,TRBD1,TRBJ2-3,-,TRBV5-6
CASSTLGSGGNTIYF,TGTGCCAGCAGCACATTGGGGTCTGGTGGAAACACCATATATTTT,-,TRBJ1-3,-,TRBV2
CASSSGTAYNSPLHF,TGCGCCAGCAGCTCAGGGACAGCGTATAATTCACCCCTCCACTTT,TRBD1,TRBJ1-6,-,TRBV5-1
CASSPRTGGSYEQYF,TGTGCCAGCAGCCCCCGGACAGGGGGCTCCTACGAGCAGTACTTC,TRBD1,TRBJ2-7,few,TRBV9
CASSLGTVNTEAFF,TGTGCCAGCAGTTTAGGGACAGTGAACACTGAAGCTTTCTTT,TRBD1,TRBJ1-1,-,TRBV6-5
CASSEYRARNEQYF,TGTGCCAGCTCAGAATACAGGGCGCGGAACGAGCAGTACTTC,-,TRBJ2-7,once,TRBV18
CASSDVGEAFF,TGCGCCAGCAGTGATGTAGGTGAAGCTTTCTTT,-,TRBJ1-1,-,TRBV10-2
CASTPGGTNEKLFF,TGTGCCAGCACTCCCGGGGGAACTAATGAAAAACTGTTTTTT,-,TRBJ1-4,-,TRBV9
CASSEGAILAKNIQYF,TGTGCCAGCAGCGAGGGGGCGATTCTAGCCAAAAACATTCAGTACTTC,TRBD1,TRBJ2-4,-,TRBV9